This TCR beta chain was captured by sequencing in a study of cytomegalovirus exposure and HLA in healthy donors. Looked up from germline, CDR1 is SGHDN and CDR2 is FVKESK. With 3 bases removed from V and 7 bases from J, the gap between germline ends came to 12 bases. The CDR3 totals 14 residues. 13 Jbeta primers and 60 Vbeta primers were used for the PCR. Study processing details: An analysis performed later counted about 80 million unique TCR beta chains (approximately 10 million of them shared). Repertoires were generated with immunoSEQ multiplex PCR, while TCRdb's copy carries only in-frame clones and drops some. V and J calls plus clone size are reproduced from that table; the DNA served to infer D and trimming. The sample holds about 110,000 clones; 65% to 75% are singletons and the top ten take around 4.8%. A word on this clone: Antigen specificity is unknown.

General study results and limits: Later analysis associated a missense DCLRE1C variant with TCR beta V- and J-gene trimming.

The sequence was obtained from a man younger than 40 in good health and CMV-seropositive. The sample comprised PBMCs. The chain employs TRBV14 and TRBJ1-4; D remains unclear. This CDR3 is CASSQLTVGEKLFF. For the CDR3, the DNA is TGTGCCAGCAGCCAGCTTACTGTCGGTGAAAAACTGTTTTTT.